The 24 T cell receptor beta chains reported below all come from one sample, sequenced in a study of blood T cells in healthy people across ages. A second PCR of 7 to 11 cycles used a sample-barcoded 5' primer and a J-beta primer mix. TCRdb independently ran MiXCR on the 5' RACE reads; one entry per CDR3 protein. The data show around 1.5 million distinct CDR3 sequences, almost 35% seen once. Input material: blood. The receptor source for this set is a woman between 25 and 40 years old in good health.

The J gene is TRBJ2-7, the V gene TRBV3-1; TRBD1 matches at 7 bases. This CDR3 contains 14 residues. Per germline, CDR1 LGHDT and CDR2 YNNKEL (reference sequence). V trimming: 1 base; J trimming: 5 bases; junction bases outside the gene matches: 5. The CDR3 DNA reads TGTGCCAGCAGCCAAGCCCAAACAGGGGACGAGCAGTACTTC. Protein: CASSQAQTGDEQYF.

This clonotype was found once. The V gene is TRBV20-1, the J gene TRBJ2-2, with D possibly being TRBD2 (5 bases). Germline CDR1 and CDR2: DFQATT and SNEGSKA (reference sequence). Trimming removed 0 bases at V and 3 bases at J, with 14 bases between. This CDR3 has 16 amino acids. CDR3 protein: CSARDSSGVHTGELFF. The CDR3 nucleotides read TGCAGTGCTAGAGATAGTTCCGGGGTCCACACCGGGGAGCTGTTTTTT.

In this sample, this clonotype turned up a few times. The genes are TRBV15 and TRBJ2-5; D is possibly TRBD1 or TRBD2 (5 bases each). The germline V gene has CDR1 LNHNV and CDR2 YYDKDF (reference sequence). The germline V and J ends were trimmed by 5 bases and 11 bases, with 30 bases remaining between them. This CDR3 is 17 amino acids long. The CDR3 here is CATSAPLPSHGVGEQYF. The CDR3 nucleotides read TGTGCCACCAGCGCGCCCTTACCATCTCACGGGGTAGGGGAGCAGTACTTC.

The chain combines TRBV7-3 with TRBJ1-6; D gene unclear. V lost 2 bases and J lost 6, with 5 bases in between. The V gene's germline CDR1 is SGHTA and CDR2 FQGTGA. The CDR3 extends over 13 amino acids. CDR3 coding DNA: TGTGCCAGCAGCTTACAGTCTAATTCACCCCTCCACTTT. Residues: CASSLQSNSPLHF.

The rearrangement links TRBV7-9 to TRBJ1-2; D unresolved. Deletions cut 0 bases from V and 8 bases from J, with 4 bases between. The germline V gene encodes CDR1 SEHNR and CDR2 FQNEAQ (reference sequence). This CDR3 comprises 11 residues. CDR3 loop: CASSLAVGYTF. The CDR3 DNA sequence: TGTGCCAGCAGCTTAGCCGTCGGCTACACCTTC.

Many counts were recorded for this clonotype. This chain connects TRBV10-3 to TRBJ2-5; 11 nucleotides agree with TRBD2. Germline V lookup: CDR1 ENHRY, CDR2 SYGVKD. The trim removed 0 bases at V and 2 bases at J, leaving 14 bases unmatched. This CDR3 has 20 amino acids. The CDR3 loop is CAISESLRPGLADEQETQYF. The CDR3 coding sequence is TGTGCCATCAGTGAGTCCCTCAGACCGGGACTAGCGGATGAACAAGAGACCCAGTACTTC.

This clonotype was recorded a few times. The V gene is TRBV5-1, the J gene TRBJ2-3; D is possibly TRBD2 (5 bases). The germline CDR1 and CDR2 sequences are SGHRS and YFSETQ. V was pared by 4 bases and J by 5 bases, with 11 bases between. The CDR3 extends over 13 amino acids. CDR3 DNA: TGCGCCAGCAGCGGCACACTAGGAGATACGCAGTATTTT. As protein: CASSGTLGDTQYF.

The chain uses TRBV27 and TRBJ2-3, with D possibly TRBD1 on 5 matching bases. The CDR3 runs to 19 residues. Germline CDR1 MNHEY, CDR2 SMNVEV (reference sequence). V shed 4 bases and J shed 0 bases, with 23 bases lying between them. The CDR3 bases are TGTGCCAGCAGTTCCAACACAGGCTGGGGCTTCTCTAGCACAGATACGCAGTATTTT. This codes for CASSSNTGWGFSSTDTQYF.

This chain links TRBV20-1 with TRBJ2-3, with D unresolved. CDR1 DFQATT and CDR2 SNEGSKA come from the germline V gene (reference sequence). V was pared by 0 bases and J by 3 bases, with 13 bases between. This CDR3 contains 15 residues. The chain's CDR3 is CSARDQSLGTDTQYF. CDR3 in DNA: TGCAGTGCTAGAGATCAGAGCCTCGGAACAGATACGCAGTATTTT.

V gene TRBV6-1 combines with J gene TRBJ2-1; TRBD1 aligns across 9 bases. CDR3 length equals 13 residues. With V trimmed by 3 bases and J by 15 bases, 9 bases remained unmatched. CDR1 and CDR2 (germline): MNHNS, SASEGT. In DNA, the CDR3 is TGTGCCAGCAGTGATTACACCGGGACAGGGTGGTTCTTC. It is translated as CASSDYTGTGWFF.

This clonotype came up a few times. V and J are TRBV5-1 and TRBJ2-7; D unresolved. There are 11 residues in the CDR3. Deletions cut 5 bases from V and 5 bases from J, with 8 bases between. Germline lookup yields CDR1 SGHRS and CDR2 YFSETQ. This CDR3 reads CASSQQHEQYF. The CDR3, as DNA: TGCGCCAGCAGTCAGCAGCACGAGCAGTACTTC.

The V gene is TRBV11-2, the J gene TRBJ1-2; no clear D. V was clipped by 5 bases and J by 3 bases, with 13 bases between them. From germline, CDR1 is SGHAT and CDR2 FQNNGV. This CDR3 contains 14 residues. The DNA for the CDR3 is TGTGCCAGCAGCCAACTTATTCGGGACTATGGCTACACCTTC. Translated, it gives CASSQLIRDYGYTF. Full variable domain (missing parts from reference TRBV11-2 and TRBJ1-2): EAGVAQSPRYKIIEKRQSVAFWCNPISGHATLYWYQQILGQGPKLLIQFQNNGVVDDSQLPKDRFSAERLKGVDSTLKIQPAKLEDSAVYLCASSQLIRDYGYTFGSGTRLTVV.

The J gene is TRBJ1-3, the V gene TRBV7-6; 9 positions match TRBD1. Germline CDR1 is SGHVS and CDR2 is FNYEAQ. The V segment lost 1 base and the J segment 8 bases; nucleotides outside the gene matches: 6. The CDR3 is 15 residues long. The CDR3 DNA reads as TGTGCCAGCAGCTTAGGGGAGGACAGGGGATACACCATATATTTT. This gives the protein CASSLGEDRGYTIYF.

The CDR3 coding sequence is TGCAGTGCCCCTCTACTAGCGGGAGCCCCACTCGACTACGAGCAGTACTTC. Its translation: CSAPLLAGAPLDYEQYF. The chain combines TRBV20-1 with TRBJ2-7; 11 bases align to TRBD2. There are 17 residues in the CDR3. Per the germline V gene, CDR1 is DFQATT and CDR2 is SNEGSKA (reference sequence). Trimming removed 6 bases from V and 3 bases from J; junction bases left unmatched: 16.

The V and J genes are TRBV7-6 and TRBJ2-4; 7 bases align to TRBD1. The J call may be faulty, since TRBJ2-7 better matches the DNA end. CDR1 and CDR2 (germline): SGHVS, FNYEAQ. The CDR3 is 15 residues long. The CDR3: CASSPRDSGRYEQYF. CDR3 DNA: TGTGCCAGCAGCCCCCGGGACAGCGGACGTTACGAGCAGTACTTC.

This clonotype was detected a few times. The CDR3 nucleotides read TGCAGTGCTCAGGGAGGGGCGAGGGCAGATACGCAGTATTTT. Amino acid sequence: CSAQGGARADTQYF. This chain joins TRBV20-1 and TRBJ2-3; 7 bases line up with TRBD2. After removal of 5 bases from V and 4 bases from J, the junction contained 9 bases not matched to a gene. Germline assignment: CDR1 DFQATT and CDR2 SNEGSKA (reference sequence). The CDR3 covers 14 residues.

The chain has TRBV7-3 and TRBJ2-3; 10 positions agree with TRBD2. With V trimmed by 2 bases and J by 0 bases, 2 bases remained unmatched. This CDR3 region has 16 residues. Germline V gives CDR1 SGHTA, CDR2 FQGTGA. CDR3 DNA sequence: TGTGCCAGCAGCTTAGGGACTAGCGTTAGCACAGATACGCAGTATTTT. This sequence encodes CASSLGTSVSTDTQYF.

Comments on this clonotype: A much larger clone is a single base away; this may be a read error. The chain links TRBV13 to TRBJ2-1; 10 nucleotides align to TRBD2. The CDR3 is 15 residues long. V was pared by 5 bases and J by 4 bases, with 5 bases of the junction left unmatched. CDR1 and CDR2 from the germline V gene are PRHDT and FYEKMQ (reference sequence). This chain's CDR3 is CASSTRAGGYNEQFF. The CDR3 DNA sequence: TGTGCCAGCAGCACCCGAGCGGGAGGGTACAATGAGCAGTTCTTC.

The chain uses TRBV27 and TRBJ2-4; weak D call: TRBD1 (5 bases). The J call is in doubt because the DNA end fits TRBJ2-7 better. This CDR3 region has 16 residues. Per germline, CDR1 MNHEY and CDR2 SMNVEV (reference sequence). The CDR3 protein is CASSLLSAGIPNEQYF. In DNA, the CDR3 is TGTGCCAGCAGCCTCCTCAGTGCAGGGATCCCCAACGAGCAGTACTTC.

V gene TRBV3-1 combines with J gene TRBJ2-5; D possibly corresponds to TRBD2 (6 bases). The length of the CDR3 is 15 residues. The germline V gene has CDR1 LGHDT and CDR2 YNNKEL (reference sequence). V was clipped by 0 bases and J by 5 bases, with 13 bases between them. CDR3 loop: CASSQDSWRVETQYF. The CDR3 DNA sequence: TGTGCCAGCAGCCAAGACAGCTGGAGGGTCGAGACCCAGTACTTC.

The CDR3 nucleotides read TGTGCCAGCAGTTTTCTTGGGGTTAGGGATACGCAGTATTTT. Amino acid sequence: CASSFLGVRDTQYF. The genes are TRBV12-3 or TRBV12-4 and TRBJ2-3; D is ambiguous. The CDR3 runs 14 residues. The germline V and J ends were trimmed by 3 bases and 6 bases, with 13 bases remaining between them.

This clonotype was counted many times. This chain uses TRBV29-1 with TRBJ2-7; no clear D gene. The CDR3 is 12 amino acids. Per germline, CDR1 SQVTM and CDR2 ANQGSEA. Between the trimmed V and J ends, which lost 4 bases and 5 bases, there was a span of 12 bases. CDR3: CSVVSPSNEQYF. The CDR3 nucleotides are TGCAGCGTTGTGTCGCCCAGTAACGAGCAGTACTTC.

The table lists this clonotype with many counts. This chain links TRBV29-1 with TRBJ2-1, with 9 bases identical to TRBD1. The V gene end was trimmed by 7 bases and the J gene end by 6 bases; junction bases not matched to a gene: 13. This CDR3 is 15 amino acids long. The germline gives CDR1 SQVTM, CDR2 ANQGSEA. The CDR3 coding sequence is TGCAGCGCCGGGGAATTGGGACAGGGTATCAATGAGCAGTTCTTC. Its translation is CSAGELGQGINEQFF.

The V gene is TRBV10-3, the J gene TRBJ2-1; TRBD2 matches 9 bases. CDR1 and CDR2 from the germline V gene are ENHRY and SYGVKD. Trimming removed 4 bases from V and 6 bases from J; junction bases left unmatched: 1. The length of the CDR3 is 13 residues. The CDR3 nucleotides read TGTGCCATCAGTGCGACTAGCGGCAATGAGCAGTTCTTC. Translating gives CAISATSGNEQFF.